These T cell receptor beta chains were read from a single sample in a study of CD8 T cells in ankylosing spondylitis. TCRdb fed the 5' RACE reads into MiXCR, producing one record per CDR3 protein. The sample gives about 130,000 distinct CDR3 sequences, approximately 10% of which show up once; around 4.1% is in the top ten. The sample consisted of blood, either unsorted or a sorted T cell fraction (not recorded which). These receptors originate from a female donor with ankylosing spondylitis or in good health (not recorded which). Both conserved end residues are part of each CDR3. The D gene is left open where the match is weak. The size entry is marked missing in some rows and otherwise reads once, few, many or a size class.

TRBV5-1	many	TRBJ2-7	TRBD1	TGCGCCAGCAGCACAGGGACAGGGAGGTACGAGCAGTACTTC	CASSTGTGRYEQYF
TRBV13	.	TRBJ2-1	TRBD2	TGTGCCAGCAGCTTATCGGGGGGTCGGGAGAAGGGCGATGAGCAGTTCTTC	CASSLSGGREKGDEQFF
TRBV3-1	many	TRBJ2-2	.	TGTGCCAGCAGCCATCAGGGCAGGGGATCTGCCGGGGAGCTGTTTTTT	CASSHQGRGSAGELFF
TRBV7-2	many	TRBJ2-5	.	TGTGCCAGCAAGAGACAGGTTCTCCAAGAGACCCAGTACTTC	CASKRQVLQETQYF
TRBV29-1	many	TRBJ1-2	.	TGCAGCGTCCCCACTGGGACGAACTATGGCTACACCTTC	CSVPTGTNYGYTF
TRBV7-9	many	TRBJ2-1	TRBD2	TGTGCCAGCAGCTATAGCGGGAGCGGAGAGCAGTTCTTC	CASSYSGSGEQFF
TRBV29-1	many	TRBJ1-1	.	TGCAGCGTTGGGGAGACCCTGGGCACTGAAGCTTTCTTT	CSVGETLGTEAFF
TRBV28	once	TRBJ1-5	TRBD1	TGTGCCAGCAGGGGACAGATGATTCCGAGCAATCAGCCCCAGCATTTT	CASRGQMIPSNQPQHF
TRBV28	many	TRBJ2-2	TRBD1	TGTGCCAGCTTAACAGCCGGGACAGGGGTAACCGGGGAGCTGTTTTTT	CASLTAGTGVTGELFF
TRBV5-1	many	TRBJ2-1	.	TGCGCCAGCAGCTTGGTTGGCGTTAGCTCCTACAATGAGCAGTTCTTC	CASSLVGVSSYNEQFF
TRBV27	.	TRBJ2-5	TRBD1	TGTGCCAGCACCCGGACAGGATTATTTGGGTACCAAGAGACCCAGTACTTC	CASTRTGLFGYQETQYF
TRBV15	.	TRBJ1-1	TRBD1	TGTGCCACACTGGGACAGGAGAACACTGAAGCTTTCTTT	CATLGQENTEAFF
TRBV12-3/TRBV12-4	.	TRBJ2-1	.	TGTGCCAGCATTCCGGGACCCTCGGGTAACGAGCAGTTCTTC	CASIPGPSGNEQFF
TRBV20-1	many	TRBJ1-1	.	TGCAGTGCTACCCGGGCCCACAGGAACACTGAAGCTTTCTTT	CSATRAHRNTEAFF
TRBV5-1	many	TRBJ2-3	.	TGCGCCAGCAGCTTGGGCGAGATCACAGATACGCAGTATTTT	CASSLGEITDTQYF
TRBV29-1	many	TRBJ2-7	.	TGCAGCGTGTCAAGCTCCTACGAGCAGTACTTC	CSVSSSYEQYF